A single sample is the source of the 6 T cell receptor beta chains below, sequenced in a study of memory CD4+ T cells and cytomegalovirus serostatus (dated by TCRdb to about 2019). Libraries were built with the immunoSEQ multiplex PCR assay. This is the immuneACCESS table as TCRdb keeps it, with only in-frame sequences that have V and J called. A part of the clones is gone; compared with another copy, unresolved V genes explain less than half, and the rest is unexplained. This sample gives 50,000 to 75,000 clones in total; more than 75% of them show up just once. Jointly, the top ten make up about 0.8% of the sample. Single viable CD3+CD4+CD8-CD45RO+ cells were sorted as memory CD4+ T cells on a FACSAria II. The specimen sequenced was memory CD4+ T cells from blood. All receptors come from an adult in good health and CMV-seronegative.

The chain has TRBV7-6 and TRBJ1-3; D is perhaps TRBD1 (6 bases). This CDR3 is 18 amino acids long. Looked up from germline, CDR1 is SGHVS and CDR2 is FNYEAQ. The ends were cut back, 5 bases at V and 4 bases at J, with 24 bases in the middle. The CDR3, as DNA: TGTGCCAGCAGCACAATGCCCCCGGGACAAGAGGACGGAAACACCATATATTTT. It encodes CASSTMPPGQEDGNTIYF.

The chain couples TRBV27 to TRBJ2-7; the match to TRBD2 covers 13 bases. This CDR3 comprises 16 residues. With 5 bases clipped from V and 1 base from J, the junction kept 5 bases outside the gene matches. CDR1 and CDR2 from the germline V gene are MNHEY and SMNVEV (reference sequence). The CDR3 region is CASSPRTSGGSYEQYF. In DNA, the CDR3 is TGTGCCAGCAGTCCCCGGACTAGCGGGGGATCCTACGAGCAGTACTTC.

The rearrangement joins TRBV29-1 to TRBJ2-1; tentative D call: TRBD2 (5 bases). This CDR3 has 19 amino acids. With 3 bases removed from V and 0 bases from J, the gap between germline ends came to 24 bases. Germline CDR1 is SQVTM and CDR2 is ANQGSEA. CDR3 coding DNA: TGCAGCGTTGACCCGCCGGCCATTCCTAGTACTAGCTCCTACAATGAGCAGTTCTTC. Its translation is CSVDPPAIPSTSSYNEQFF.

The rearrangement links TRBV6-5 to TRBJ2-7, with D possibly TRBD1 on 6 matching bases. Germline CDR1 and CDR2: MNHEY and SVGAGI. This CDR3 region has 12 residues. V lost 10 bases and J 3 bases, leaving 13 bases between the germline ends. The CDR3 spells CATGQSLYEQYF. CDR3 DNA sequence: TGTGCCACCGGACAGTCTCTCTACGAGCAGTACTTC.

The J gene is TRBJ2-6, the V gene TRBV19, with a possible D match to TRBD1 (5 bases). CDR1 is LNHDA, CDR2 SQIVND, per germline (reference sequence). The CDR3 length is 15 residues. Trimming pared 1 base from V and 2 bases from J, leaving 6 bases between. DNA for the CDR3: TGTGCCAGTAGTATAGGGGGCGCTGGGGCCAACGTCCTGACTTTC. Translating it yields CASSIGGAGANVLTF.

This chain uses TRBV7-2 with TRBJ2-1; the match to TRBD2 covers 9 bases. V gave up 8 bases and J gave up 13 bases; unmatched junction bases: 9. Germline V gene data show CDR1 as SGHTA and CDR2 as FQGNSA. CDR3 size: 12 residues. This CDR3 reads CASRPSSGAQFF. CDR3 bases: TGTGCCAGCCGTCCATCTAGCGGGGCCCAGTTCTTC.